The rows below give T cell receptor beta chains drawn from one sample of a study of shared clonotypes between healthy human individuals. TCRdb keeps only in-frame clones here, not all; method: immunoSEQ multiplex PCR. The sample gives about 320,000 clones, roughly 91% of which show up once; around 16% is in the top ten. Sequencing used memory CD8+ T cells sorted from blood. These receptors were taken from a man aged 18-30 years in good health. Each CDR3 is given with its conserved first and last residue. D genes are given only for firm matches. The size entry is marked missing in some rows and otherwise reads once, few, many or a size class.

clone size	J gene	D gene	V gene	CDR3 DNA	CDR3 protein
-	TRBJ1-1	TRBD1	TRBV7-9	TGTGCCAGCAGTTATACAGGGGGCGACACTGAAGCTTTCTTT	CASSYTGGDTEAFF
-	TRBJ2-1	TRBD1	TRBV5-4	TGTGCCAGCAGCTCGGACAGGGGCGATGAGCAGTTCTTC	CASSSDRGDEQFF
-	TRBJ2-3	-	TRBV9	TGTGCCAGCAGCGTAGAGGTTGGAGCTAGCACAGATACGCAGTATTTT	CASSVEVGASTDTQYF
-	TRBJ1-2	TRBD1	TRBV9	TGTGCCAGCAGCGTAGGCTCAACAGGGGGACGGATTGGCTACACCTTC	CASSVGSTGGRIGYTF
once	TRBJ2-7	-	TRBV28	TGTGCCAGCAGTGTCAGGGGGGACCTCTACGAGCAGTACTTC	CASSVRGDLYEQYF
-	TRBJ2-3	-	TRBV7-8	TGTGCCAGCAGCTTATTAACGACAGAGCCAAGCACAGATACGCAGTATTTT	CASSLLTTEPSTDTQYF
-	TRBJ2-1	TRBD2	TRBV28	TGTGCCAGCAGTTTTAGCCTAGCGGGGGGGCCTGCCTACAATGAGCAGTTCTTC	CASSFSLAGGPAYNEQFF
-	TRBJ2-7	-	TRBV30	TGTGCCTGGAGTCCGGACGGTTACGAGCAGTACTTC	CAWSPDGYEQYF
-	TRBJ2-3	-	TRBV28	TGTGCCAGCAGTTTTAACAGAGGGTTAGATACGCAGTATTTT	CASSFNRGLDTQYF
-	TRBJ2-1	-	TRBV30	TGTGCCTGGGGACCCGATGTTGGCTCCTACAATGAGCAGTTCTTC	CAWGPDVGSYNEQFF
-	TRBJ2-1	TRBD2	TRBV5-1	TGCGCCAGCAGCTTGTGGGGAATGCGGGAGGGTGGGAATGAGCAGTTCTTC	CASSLWGMREGGNEQFF
-	TRBJ1-1	-	TRBV7-8	TGTGCCAGCAGCTCAGTGTCCCGGATTGAAGCTTTCTTT	CASSSVSRIEAFF
once	TRBJ2-7	TRBD2	TRBV11-3	TGTGCCAGCAGCTCCGGACTAGCGCCTTACGAGCAGTACTTC	CASSSGLAPYEQYF
-	TRBJ2-3	-	TRBV5-1	TGCGCCAGCAGCTTGAGCAGGGGAGGCTCAGATACGCAGTATTTT	CASSLSRGGSDTQYF
-	TRBJ2-3	-	TRBV7-3	TGTGCCAGCAGCTTCGGGGGAAGCACAGATACGCAGTATTTT	CASSFGGSTDTQYF
-	TRBJ2-5	TRBD1	TRBV7-7	TGTGCTAGCAGCAGATACGGACAGGGGGCGTATCTGGTAGAGACCCAGTACTTC	CASSRYGQGAYLVETQYF
-	TRBJ2-3	TRBD2	TRBV4-1	TGCGCCAGCAGCCACCGACTAGCGGCTAGCACAGATACGCAGTATTTT	CASSHRLAASTDTQYF
few	TRBJ2-1	TRBD2	TRBV13	TGTGCCAGCAGCGGATTGACTAGCGGGATGCCGAATGAGCAGTTCTTC	CASSGLTSGMPNEQFF
-	TRBJ2-7	TRBD1	TRBV13	TGTGCCAGCAGCTTAGGTTCAGACAGGGAATTACGCGAGCAGTACTTC	CASSLGSDRELREQYF
-	TRBJ2-7	TRBD1	TRBV27	TGTGCCAGCAGTTTATCGCCTGGGACAGGGACCTACGAGCAGTACTTC	CASSLSPGTGTYEQYF
-	TRBJ2-1	TRBD2	TRBV4-1	TGCGCCAGCAGTCAAGAGGGGCTAGCGGGGGGTTACAATGAGCAGTTCTTC	CASSQEGLAGGYNEQFF